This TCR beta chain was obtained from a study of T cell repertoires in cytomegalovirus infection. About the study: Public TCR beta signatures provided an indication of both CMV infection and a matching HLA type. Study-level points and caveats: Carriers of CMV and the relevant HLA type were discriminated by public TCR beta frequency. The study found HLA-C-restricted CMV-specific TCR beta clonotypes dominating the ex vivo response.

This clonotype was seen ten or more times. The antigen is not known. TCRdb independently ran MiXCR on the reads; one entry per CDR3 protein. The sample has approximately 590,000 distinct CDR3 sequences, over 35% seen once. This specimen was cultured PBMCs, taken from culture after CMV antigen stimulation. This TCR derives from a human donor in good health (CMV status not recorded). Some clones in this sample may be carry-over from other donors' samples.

CDR3 loop: CASSLDGTGAPRETQYF. CDR3 DNA: TGTGCCAGCAGCCTAGATGGAACGGGCGCCCCTCGGGAGACCCAGTACTTC. This sequence joins TRBV7-2 and TRBJ2-5; D is unresolved. V was trimmed by 5 bases and J by 5 bases, leaving 24 bases between them. The CDR3 has 17 residues. Per germline, CDR1 SGHTA and CDR2 FQGNSA.